Below are 24 T cell receptor beta chains sequenced from a single sample in a study of Graves' ophthalmopathy and Graves' hyperthyroidism. RNA served as the template for amplifying TCR beta CDR3 regions. First-round RT-PCR with HTBI primers preceded a second-round multiplex PCR. MiXCR, run by TCRdb on the multiplex PCR reads, gives a single entry per CDR3 protein. Seen here are some 160,000 distinct CDR3 sequences, roughly two fifths observed once, and the top ten hold about 9.5%. The sample taken for sequencing was peripheral blood. The origin of the receptors is a man aged 25 to 40 with Graves' ophthalmopathy.

This clonotype showed up just a few times. The chain uses TRBV7-2 and TRBJ2-7, with TRBD1 identical over 9 bases. Germline V gene sequence: CDR1 SGHTA, CDR2 FQGNSA. The CDR3 has 15 residues. V trimming: 6 bases; J trimming: 3 bases; junction bases outside the gene matches: 9. CDR3 amino acids: CASRIQGANYYEQYF. In DNA, the CDR3 is TGTGCCAGCAGAATACAGGGGGCCAACTACTACGAGCAGTACTTC.

This clonotype was counted at least ten times. The J gene is TRBJ2-5, the V gene TRBV30; D is ambiguous. The V gene's germline CDR1 is GTSNPN and CDR2 SVGIG (reference sequence). With 0 bases removed from V and 2 bases from J, the gap between germline ends came to 10 bases. This CDR3 is 14 amino acids long. CDR3 region: CAWSVGSTQETQYF. In nucleotides, the CDR3 is TGTGCCTGGAGTGTAGGGTCTACTCAAGAGACCCAGTACTTC.

The J gene is TRBJ2-7, the V gene TRBV28; D ambiguous. Germline values: CDR1 MDHEN, CDR2 SYDVKM. The CDR3 consists of 12 residues. The V gene lost 4 bases and the J gene lost 10 bases, with 14 bases spanning the gap. The CDR3 reads CASSYGPVAQYF. The CDR3, as DNA: TGTGCCAGCAGTTACGGACCCGTCGCTCAGTACTTC.

Many counts were recorded for this clonotype. CDR3 protein: CAWSSTYGYTF. The CDR3 DNA follows: TGTGCCTGGAGTTCAACGTATGGCTACACCTTC. V and J are TRBV30 and TRBJ1-2, with D uncertain. Trimming took 2 bases from V and 5 from J, leaving 6 bases between them. CDR3 length equals 11 residues. Germline values: CDR1 GTSNPN, CDR2 SVGIG (reference sequence).

This chain uses TRBV12-3 or TRBV12-4 with TRBJ2-7, with 9 nucleotides matching TRBD2. Losses at the gene ends were 2 bases for V and 7 bases for J; bases not matched to a gene: 6. The CDR3 runs to 14 residues. The CDR3 coding sequence is TGTGCCAGCAGTTTAAACCTAGCGGGAAATGAGCAGTACTTC. Encoded protein: CASSLNLAGNEQYF.

This clonotype was seen ten or more times. The rearrangement uses TRBV6-5 and TRBJ1-2; maybe TRBD1 (6 bases). Between the trimmed V and J ends, which lost 7 bases and 8 bases, there was a span of 17 bases. Germline V gene data show CDR1 as MNHEY and CDR2 as SVGAGI. The CDR3 consists of 13 residues. CDR3: CASTLRGSRGYTF. The CDR3 DNA sequence: TGTGCCAGCACTCTCAGGGGTTCGAGGGGCTACACCTTC.

This clonotype was recorded many times. The chain recombines TRBV27 with TRBJ2-7; TRBD2 matches 8 bases. CDR3 size: 14 residues. Germline trimming cut 5 bases from V and 3 bases from J; bases unmatched to any gene: 6. Per germline, CDR1 MNHEY and CDR2 SMNVEV (reference sequence). The CDR3 DNA sequence: TGTGCCAGCAGTCCCCTTAGCGGGATCTACGAGCAGTACTTC. It is translated as CASSPLSGIYEQYF.

The rearrangement links TRBV6-1 to TRBJ2-4; tentatively, D is TRBD2 (6 bases). Germline CDR1 reads MNHNS; CDR2 reads SASEGT. V was clipped by 1 base and J by 8 bases, with 12 bases between them. The CDR3 has 14 amino acids. The CDR3 nucleotides are TGTGCCAGCAGTGAAGTCCAAGGAGGGTACATTCAGTACTTC. It encodes CASSEVQGGYIQYF.

V gene TRBV6-5 combines with J gene TRBJ1-1; 10 nucleotides match TRBD1. The trim removed 4 bases at V and 7 bases at J, leaving 3 bases unmatched. In germline, CDR1 is MNHEY, CDR2 SVGAGI. The CDR3 has 13 amino acids. CDR3: CASSSDRGLEAFF. DNA of the CDR3: TGTGCCAGCAGTTCAGACAGGGGGCTTGAAGCTTTCTTT.

The chain has TRBV7-8 and TRBJ2-3; D call uncertain. The CDR3 extends over 15 amino acids. V was shortened by 6 bases and J by 1 base, with 14 bases between the two germline ends. Germline V lookup: CDR1 SGHVS, CDR2 FQNEAQ. CDR3 nucleotides: TGTGCCAGCAGGCGCCGGACCTCTCGCACAGATACGCAGTATTTT. It yields the protein CASRRRTSRTDTQYF.

This clonotype was seen repeatedly, ten times or more. The chain joins TRBV12-3 or TRBV12-4 to TRBJ2-2; 9 bases map to TRBD1. Trimming took 2 bases from V and 4 from J; bases not matched to a gene: 5. CDR3 size: 16 residues. In DNA form, the CDR3 reads TGTGCCAGCAGTTTATACGGGACAGGGAGCACCGGGGAGCTGTTTTTT. Amino acids: CASSLYGTGSTGELFF.

This clonotype was detected many times. This rearrangement joins TRBV7-9 to TRBJ2-5; possible D gene TRBD2, 5 bases. Germline loops: CDR1 SEHNR, CDR2 FQNEAQ (reference sequence). Trimming removed 1 base at V and 10 bases at J, with 7 bases between. The length of the CDR3 is 11 residues. The CDR3 sequence is CASSLDAGQYF. The CDR3 region has the DNA TGTGCCAGCAGCTTAGATGCGGGCCAGTACTTC.

The chain has TRBV19 and TRBJ2-2; D unclear. The CDR3 spans 14 residues. The ends were cut back, 5 bases at V and 5 bases at J, with 12 bases in the middle. Germline values: CDR1 LNHDA, CDR2 SQIVND (reference sequence). CDR3 nucleotides: TGTGCCAGTAGTCCCCCCTCCCAAACCGGGGAGCTGTTTTTT. Translating gives CASSPPSQTGELFF.

This clonotype has ten or more counts. The chain couples TRBV4-3 to TRBJ1-1, with 9 bases that match TRBD1. The CDR3 is made up of 17 amino acids. The germline CDR1 and CDR2 sequences are LGHNA and YSLEER. With 4 bases clipped from V and 4 bases from J, the junction kept 13 bases outside the gene matches. CDR3 coding DNA: TGCGCCAGCAGCCCAACCCGGGACAGGGTCGCTTTCACTGAAGCTTTCTTT. It specifies CASSPTRDRVAFTEAFF.

There are many counts of this clonotype. The chain combines TRBV7-8 with TRBJ1-5; 8 bases are shared with TRBD1. Germline V gene data show CDR1 as SGHVS and CDR2 as FQNEAQ. There are 15 residues in the CDR3. With 0 bases clipped from V and 6 bases from J, the junction kept 4 bases outside the gene matches. DNA for the CDR3: TGTGCCAGCAGCTTAGCCCGACAGGGGCCTCAGCCCCAGCATTTT. It translates to CASSLARQGPQPQHF. Combining the CDR3 with reference TRBV7-8 and TRBJ1-5 gives the whole variable domain GAGVSQSPRYKVAKRGQDVALRCDPISGHVSLFWYQQALGQGPEFLTYFQNEAQLDKSGLPSDRFFAERPEGSVSTLKIQRTQQEDSAVYLCASSLARQGPQPQHFGDGTRLSIL.

This clonotype occurred many times. V gene TRBV28 combines with J gene TRBJ2-7; TRBD2 aligns across 11 bases. The CDR3 is made up of 17 amino acids. V dropped 0 bases and J dropped 2; count of bases not matched to a gene: 6. CDR1 and CDR2 (germline): MDHEN, SYDVKM. The CDR3 here is CASSLWPGTSGTYEQYF. For the CDR3, the DNA is TGTGCCAGCAGTTTATGGCCTGGGACTAGCGGTACCTACGAGCAGTACTTC.

This clonotype has ten or more counts. This sequence joins TRBV20-1 and TRBJ2-7, with 9 positions matching TRBD2. Germline CDR1 DFQATT, CDR2 SNEGSKA (reference sequence). V shed 1 base and J 7 bases; nucleotides not matched to a gene: 8. The CDR3 has 14 residues. For the CDR3, the DNA is TGCAGTGCTAGAGTTCCTAGCGGGATAGGTGAGCAGTACTTC. The encoded protein is CSARVPSGIGEQYF.

This clonotype was seen more than once but under ten times. This rearrangement joins TRBV6-2 or TRBV6-3 to TRBJ2-7; D perhaps matches TRBD2 (5 bases). V gave up 2 bases and J gave up 1 base, with 12 bases separating them. The CDR3 covers 15 residues. CDR1 is MNHEY, CDR2 SVGEGT, per germline. CDR3 amino acids: CASSYKERGSYEQYF. CDR3 nucleotide sequence: TGTGCCAGCAGTTACAAGGAACGGGGTTCCTACGAGCAGTACTTC.

The chain has TRBV12-3 or TRBV12-4 and TRBJ1-1; weak D call: TRBD1 (5 bases). This CDR3 has 14 residues. Trimming took off 3 bases at V and 0 bases at J, with 8 bases between the two ends. The CDR3 region is CASSFGAMNTEAFF. The CDR3 DNA is TGTGCCAGCAGTTTTGGGGCAATGAACACTGAAGCTTTCTTT.

This chain links TRBV6-1 with TRBJ2-5, with D possibly being TRBD2 (7 bases). Germline V gene data show CDR1 as MNHNS and CDR2 as SASEGT. Trimming cost V 0 bases and J 5 bases, with 16 bases left between them. This CDR3 region has 16 residues. DNA of the CDR3: TGTGCCAGCAGTGAAGCGGTGGGGAGGGGGGTGGAGACCCAGTACTTC. Amino acids: CASSEAVGRGVETQYF.

The CDR3 nucleotides are TGTGCCAGCAGTTACGCCAGATCGAGTAACACCATATATTTT. Amino acid sequence: CASSYARSSNTIYF. The rearrangement links TRBV6-5 to TRBJ1-3; D is unclear. V was clipped by 2 bases and J by 7 bases, with 12 bases between them. The CDR3 extends over 14 amino acids. Germline V gene data show CDR1 as MNHEY and CDR2 as SVGAGI.

At least ten counts were recorded for this clonotype. The chain joins TRBV5-5 to TRBJ1-6, with D maybe TRBD1 (6 bases). Trimming cost V 4 bases and J 0 bases, with 11 bases left between them. The CDR3 runs to 16 residues. The germline gives CDR1 SGHKS, CDR2 YYEKEE (reference sequence). The CDR3 nucleotides read TGTGCCAGCAGCCTAAGACAGGCCTCCTATAATTCACCCCTCCACTTT. Translation: CASSLRQASYNSPLHF.

This clonotype was found many times. This chain connects TRBV28 to TRBJ1-2; D is uncertain. Germline values: CDR1 MDHEN, CDR2 SYDVKM. The ends were cut back, 3 bases at V and 3 bases at J, with 11 bases in the middle. The CDR3 is 14 amino acids. CDR3: CASSFRTDYYGYTF. In DNA form, the CDR3 reads TGTGCCAGCAGTTTCCGGACGGACTACTATGGCTACACCTTC.

This clonotype occurred many times. The DNA of the CDR3 is TGTGCCAGCACCGACAGGGGAGCCAAAAACATTCAGTACTTC. Amino acid sequence: CASTDRGAKNIQYF. This chain connects TRBV11-1 to TRBJ2-4, with TRBD1 identical over 8 bases. This CDR3 is 14 amino acids long. The trim removed 7 bases at V and 0 bases at J, leaving 2 bases unmatched. From germline, CDR1 is SGHAT and CDR2 FQDESV (reference sequence).